Here is one TCR beta chain with its context. Distinct nucleotide sequences in the sample also encode this CDR3. The germline CDR1 and CDR2 sequences are LNHDA and SQIVND (reference sequence). V lost 3 bases, J lost 1 base, and 6 bases lay in between. The CDR3 loop spans 14 amino acids. Clones were sequenced by immunoSEQ multiplex PCR, and TCRdb holds only the in-frame ones, with some missing. The table lists hundreds of thousands of clones, about 85% of them singletons, with 1.9% in the top ten. This entry belongs to a study of blood T cell repertoires in COVID-19. Looking at the study overall: Specimens from acute and convalescent COVID-19 originated in the United States, Italy and Spain.

All enrollees were about 18 to 89 years old and from approximately 25 US areas. The sequenced sample was PBMCs or T cells enriched from blood (not recorded which). The chain links TRBV19 to TRBJ2-2; D remains unclear. This TCR was recovered from a young woman who had been exposed to COVID-19. The CDR3 protein is CASSIAGNTGELFF. The CDR3 nucleotides read TGTGCCAGTAGTATCGCAGGGAACACCGGGGAGCTGTTTTTT.